The rows below give T cell receptor beta chains drawn from one sample of a study of identical twins. TCRdb analysed the 5' RACE reads with MiXCR anew, one entry per CDR3 protein. The sample has more than 600,000 distinct CDR3 sequences, around a sixth seen once; the top ten hold around 13%. The sample also formed part of further work on T cells expressing NK-cell markers.

Sequenced input: PBMCs. Every receptor here comes from a woman aged 18 to 35 in good health. Each CDR3 is given with its conserved first and last residue. Where a row states a size, it is once, few, many or the class of an expanded clone; other rows omit it.

13	-	TRBV6-4	TRBJ1-1	CASSRTGPPEAFF
14	-	TRBV2	TRBJ2-3	CASSGAGPGDTQYF
14	-	TRBV10-3	TRBJ2-3	CAISGLLSTDTQYF
13	many	TRBV11-3	TRBJ2-7	CASSLTGYDEQYF
14	-	TRBV9	TRBJ2-3	CASSTHLGEDTQYF
16	-	TRBV5-1	TRBJ2-4	CASSLTGVGSKNIQYF
15	-	TRBV29-1	TRBJ2-6	CSVEDGGAGANVLTF
15	few	TRBV20-1	TRBJ2-1	CSAKIWGGADNEQFF
13	few	TRBV25-1	TRBJ1-1	CASLPTGNTEAFF
11	few	TRBV29-1	TRBJ2-7	CSGGGGNEQYF
14	-	TRBV9	TRBJ2-7	CASSVALAGDEQYF
15	once	TRBV5-1	TRBJ2-1	CASSLVVQGSNEQFF
16	-	TRBV6-2/TRBV6-3	TRBJ2-3	CASSYRAGGSSDTQYF
15	few	TRBV5-6	TRBJ1-2	CASETKGAGPVGYTF
12	-	TRBV10-2	TRBJ2-5	CASMGSQETQYF
14	few	TRBV20-1	TRBJ2-1	CSALRRSSYNEQFF
15	few	TRBV9	TRBJ1-5	CASSALPTGAQPQHF
16	many	TRBV29-1	TRBJ2-3	CSVEDRLALSTDTQYF
14	-	TRBV7-9	TRBJ2-7	CASSPWGSLYEQYF
15	few	TRBV4-3	TRBJ2-3	CASSQDGLAGDPQYF
15	-	TRBV9	TRBJ2-7	CASSVGATESYEQYF
14	-	TRBV29-1	TRBJ2-7	CSVSARTGGGEQYF
15	few	TRBV15	TRBJ2-1	CATSRGSQRENEQFF
15	-	TRBV20-1	TRBJ2-1	CSARDRLAGGVEQFF
17	few	TRBV7-6	TRBJ2-1	CASLRRLLAGGPHEQFF
15	few	TRBV27	TRBJ1-6	CASGTSSSYNSPLHF
14	-	TRBV20-1	TRBJ2-3	CSAAGLSSTDTQYF
14	many	TRBV4-3	TRBJ2-7	CASSQNDRAYEQYF
15	-	TRBV7-2	TRBJ1-5	CATPAGTGGIQPQHF
16	-	TRBV29-1	TRBJ2-1	CSVVAPGLAVYNEQFF
13	-	TRBV7-9	TRBJ2-1	CASSLGTRAEQFF
15	-	TRBV6-2/TRBV6-3	TRBJ2-1	CASSYSSAGLGEQFF
17	few	TRBV20-1	TRBJ1-2	CSARDSQGGMVDYGYTF
13	-	TRBV29-1	TRBJ1-1	CSSFDRGYTEAFF
15	-	TRBV7-2	TRBJ2-2	CASSFGYGSSGELFF
12	few	TRBV24-1	TRBJ2-7	CATESRPYEQYF
14	-	TRBV20-1	TRBJ2-7	CSASNLASPYEQYF
18	-	TRBV4-1	TRBJ1-2	CASSQLISGEQANYGYTF
12	-	TRBV7-9	TRBJ2-3	CASSFSFYTQYF
13	-	TRBV10-3	TRBJ2-5	CAISGTQGETQYF
11	many	TRBV7-9	TRBJ2-5	CASSRRETQYF
14	-	TRBV20-1	TRBJ2-5	CSASPAGGQETQYF
15	-	TRBV20-1	TRBJ2-1	CSARDGGLPLEEQFF
13	few	TRBV7-9	TRBJ2-7	CASSLAPDYEQYF
16	-	TRBV20-1	TRBJ2-3	CSARLPTGSPPDTQYF
14	few	TRBV29-1	TRBJ2-1	CSVEVPATYNEQFF
15	-	TRBV18	TRBJ2-7	CASSPSGRPGYEQYF
15	few	TRBV4-3	TRBJ2-1	CASSQDSPSYNEQFF